One sample yielded the 32 T cell receptor beta chains listed below, sequenced in a study of blood T cell repertoires in COVID-19. Produced via immunoSEQ multiplex PCR; TCRdb's table is partial and in-frame only. This table has roughly 97,000 clones, about nine tenths appearing once. Sequenced material: peripheral blood. These receptors all stem from a man aged 60-69 years with acute or convalescent COVID-19.

This chain connects TRBV14 to TRBJ1-1; D unclear. CDR3 length: 13 amino acids. In germline, CDR1 is SGHDN, CDR2 FVKESK. The germline V and J ends were trimmed by 5 bases and 6 bases, with 13 bases remaining between them. For the CDR3, the DNA is TGTGCCAGCAGCGGCACAAGAGGGCCTGAAGCTTTCTTT. This gives the protein CASSGTRGPEAFF.

This clone appeared once. This rearrangement joins TRBV6-5 to TRBJ2-7; D is perhaps TRBD2 (6 bases). CDR3 length: 10 residues. Germline assignment: CDR1 MNHEY and CDR2 SVGAGI. In DNA, the CDR3 is TGTGCCAGCAGCCCCCGGGCAGGGAGGGTC. Its protein is CASSPRAGRV.

The chain employs TRBV3-1 (or the pseudogene TRBV3-2) and TRBJ2-3; 9 nucleotides match TRBD1. The junction had 12 bases not matched to a gene; V was cut back by 6 bases and J by 5 bases. Germline lookup yields CDR1 LGHDT and CDR2 YNNKEL (reference sequence). CDR3 length: 16 residues. The CDR3 region is CASSLPPGQGQDTQYF. CDR3 sequence (DNA): TGTGCCAGCAGTCTTCCTCCGGGACAGGGTCAAGATACGCAGTATTTT.

The J gene is TRBJ1-6, the V gene TRBV11-2; possibly TRBD1 for D (5 bases). Germline values: CDR1 SGHAT, CDR2 FQNNGV. V was clipped by 3 bases and J by 5 bases, with 11 bases between them. The CDR3 is made up of 15 amino acids. CDR3: CASSFGGTDNSPLHF. The CDR3 DNA follows: TGTGCCAGCAGCTTTGGAGGGACGGATAATTCACCCCTCCACTTT.

The gene calls are TRBV2 and TRBJ2-3, with 9 bases matching TRBD2. This CDR3 contains 16 residues. Germline CDR1 SNHLY, CDR2 FYNNEI. V trimming: 6 bases; J trimming: 0 bases; junction bases outside the gene matches: 7. This chain's CDR3 is CASRAQGLASTDTQYF. The CDR3 region has the DNA TGTGCCAGCAGGGCCCAGGGACTAGCTAGCACAGATACGCAGTATTTT.

This chain joins TRBV5-4 and TRBJ1-1; 8 bases map to TRBD1. The CDR3 totals 14 residues. The trim removed 4 bases at V and 3 bases at J, leaving 5 bases unmatched. CDR1 and CDR2 (germline): SGHNT, YYREEE (reference sequence). CDR3 amino acids: CASSLGQGYTEAFF. In DNA, the CDR3 is TGTGCCAGCAGCCTAGGACAGGGCTACACTGAAGCTTTCTTT.

In DNA, the CDR3 is TGTGCCATCAGTGAGTCAGCTGGCAGTAGCCCTTCCCGCGAGACCCAGTACTTC. Amino acid sequence: CAISESAGSSPSRETQYF. The rearrangement links TRBV10-3 to TRBJ2-5; D remains ambiguous. This CDR3 region has 18 residues. Between the trimmed V and J ends, which lost 0 bases and 5 bases, there was a span of 22 bases. CDR1 and CDR2 from the germline V gene are ENHRY and SYGVKD.

The chain carries TRBV12-5 and TRBJ1-2, with TRBD1 matching over 9 bases. Germline CDR1 and CDR2: LGHNT and FRNRAP. After removal of 6 bases from V and 6 bases from J, the junction contained 8 bases not matched to a gene. The CDR3 has 14 amino acids. In nucleotides, the CDR3 is TGTGCTAGTGGCGGACAGGGGTCGATCGATGGCTACACCTTC. This codes for CASGGQGSIDGYTF.

The rearrangement joins TRBV30 to TRBJ2-7; 9 bases agree with TRBD1. The germline V gene encodes CDR1 GTSNPN and CDR2 SVGIG (reference sequence). After removal of 1 base from V and 0 bases from J, the junction contained 4 bases not matched to a gene. This CDR3 comprises 15 residues. For the CDR3, the DNA is TGTGCCTGGAGTGCCGACAGGGGGGGCTCCTACGAGCAGTACGTC. Residues: CAWSADRGGSYEQYV.

The rearrangement joins TRBV18 to TRBJ1-1; 9 nucleotides match TRBD1. In germline, CDR1 is KGHSH, CDR2 LQKENI. This CDR3 is 13 amino acids long. V trimming: 3 bases; J trimming: 10 bases; junction bases outside the gene matches: 6. The CDR3 region has the DNA TGTGCCAGCTCACCTCAGCGGGACAGGGTAGCTTTCTTT. Amino acids: CASSPQRDRVAFF.

In this sample, this clone turned up a few times. The chain recombines TRBV5-4 with TRBJ2-2; possible D gene TRBD2, 5 bases. Deletions cut 6 bases from V and 5 bases from J, with 8 bases between. The CDR3 consists of 12 residues. Germline CDR1 and CDR2: SGHNT and YYREEE (reference sequence). CDR3 loop: CASNGETGELFF. CDR3 in DNA: TGTGCCAGCAACGGGGAGACCGGGGAGCTGTTTTTT.

This clone was seen only a few times. The CDR3 DNA sequence: TGTGCCAGCAGCGAGGGACATCAAATAAACACCATATATTTT. Protein sequence: CASSEGHQINTIYF. The rearrangement links TRBV5-4 to TRBJ1-3; tentatively, D is TRBD1 (6 bases). The CDR3 is 14 residues long. Per germline, CDR1 SGHNT and CDR2 YYREEE (reference sequence). V dropped 4 bases and J dropped 6 bases, with 14 bases sitting between them.

The rearrangement joins TRBV11-2 to TRBJ2-4, with D perhaps TRBD2 (7 bases). This CDR3 is 14 amino acids long. Germline loops: CDR1 SGHAT, CDR2 FQNNGV. Trimming pared 1 base from V and 8 bases from J, leaving 12 bases between. The CDR3 DNA reads as TGTGCCAGCAGCTTAGTGGGGGGGGCGGACATTCAGTACTTC. Translated, it gives CASSLVGGADIQYF.

There are a few counts of this clone. The chain combines TRBV6-6 with TRBJ1-1; D is possibly TRBD1 (5 bases). The CDR3 contains 16 residues. V was clipped by 2 bases and J by 4 bases, with 17 bases between them. Germline assignment: CDR1 MNHNY and CDR2 SVGAGI (reference sequence). The CDR3 region is CASSYQGGLSGTEAFF. The DNA of the CDR3 is TGTGCCAGCAGTTACCAGGGAGGGTTGTCTGGCACTGAAGCTTTCTTT.

This chain links TRBV5-1 with TRBJ1-1; TRBD1 might be the D (5 bases). The CDR3 spans 13 residues. Germline assignment: CDR1 SGHRS and CDR2 YFSETQ. Trimming removed 4 bases at V and 1 base at J, with 8 bases between. CDR3 sequence: CASSIGQNTEAFF. In DNA, the CDR3 is TGCGCCAGCAGCATTGGACAGAACACTGAAGCTTTCTTT.

The chain carries TRBV7-9 and TRBJ1-3; D call uncertain. With 5 bases removed from V and 4 bases from J, the gap between germline ends came to 9 bases. CDR3 size: 13 residues. The V gene's germline CDR1 is SEHNR and CDR2 FQNEAQ (reference sequence). CDR3 bases: TGTGCCAGCAGCGTGCTATTCGGAAACACCATATATTTT. It codes for CASSVLFGNTIYF.

CDR3 DNA: TGCAGCGTTGAGGGCAATTTGAACACTGAAGCTTTCTTT. As protein: CSVEGNLNTEAFF. This chain uses TRBV29-1 with TRBJ1-1; no definite D call. Looked up from germline, CDR1 is SQVTM and CDR2 is ANQGSEA. The V end lost 3 bases, the J end lost 0 bases, and 8 bases lay between the germline ends. The CDR3 is made up of 13 amino acids. The whole variable domain, remainder taken from reference TRBV29-1 and TRBJ1-1, is SAVISQKPSRDICQRGTSLTIQCQVDSQVTMMFWYRQQPGQSLTLIATANQGSEATYESGFVIDKFPISRPNLTFSTLTVSNMSPEDSSIYLCSVEGNLNTEAFFGQGTRLTVV.

The CDR3 sequence is CASSLGGAGELFF. The CDR3 DNA follows: TGTGCCAGCAGCTTAGGGGGAGCGGGGGAGCTGTTTTTT. J is TRBJ2-2 and V is TRBV11-3; possible D gene TRBD2, 5 bases. The CDR3 contains 13 residues. Germline loops: CDR1 SGHNT, CDR2 YENEEA. Trimming left V 1 base short and J 8 bases short, with 8 bases between. Full variable domain (missing parts from reference TRBV11-3 and TRBJ2-2): EAGVVQSPRYKIIEKKQPVAFWCNPISGHNTLYWYLQNLGQGPELLIRYENEEAVDDSQLPKDRFSAERLKGVDSTLKIQPAELGDSAVYLCASSLGGAGELFFGEGSRLTVL.

CDR3 loop: CASSPDRGHGYTF. CDR3 in DNA: TGTGCCAGCAGTCCGGACAGGGGGCATGGCTACACCTTC. The chain couples TRBV12-3 or TRBV12-4 to TRBJ1-2; TRBD1 agrees at 11 bases. V shed 5 bases, J shed 6 bases, and the junction held 2 bases outside the gene matches. The length of the CDR3 is 13 residues.

This chain connects TRBV10-3 to TRBJ2-2; 7 nucleotides align to TRBD2. J gave up 1 base and V 0 bases, and 11 bases lay outside the gene matches. The germline V gene encodes CDR1 ENHRY and CDR2 SYGVKD. The CDR3 consists of 19 residues. CDR3 in amino acids: CAISESKVRLAENTGELFF. In DNA, the CDR3 is TGTGCCATCAGTGAGTCGAAGGTTAGGCTAGCGGAGAACACCGGGGAGCTGTTTTTT.

The J gene is TRBJ1-5, the V gene TRBV3-1 (or the pseudogene TRBV3-2); 9 nucleotides match TRBD1. J was trimmed by 5 bases and V by 2 bases; bases with no gene match: 7. The CDR3 runs 16 residues. Germline values: CDR1 LGHDT, CDR2 YNNKEL (reference sequence). DNA for the CDR3: TGTGCCAGCAGCCAAATGGGACAGGGAGGGGATCAGCCCCAGCATTTT. This sequence encodes CASSQMGQGGDQPQHF.

The V call is TRBV2, the J call TRBJ1-3; possibly TRBD1 for D (5 bases). Trimming removed 6 bases at V and 1 base at J, with 16 bases between. CDR1 is SNHLY, CDR2 FYNNEI, per germline. This CDR3 is built from 16 residues. The CDR3, as DNA: TGTGCCAGCAGAGCAGGGAAGGGGCGATCTGGAAACACCATATATTTT. This gives the protein CASRAGKGRSGNTIYF. The whole variable domain, remainder taken from reference TRBV2 and TRBJ1-3, is EPEVTQTPSHQVTQMGQEVILRCVPISNHLYFYWYRQILGQKVEFLVSFYNNEISEKSEIFDDQFSVERPDGSNFTLKIRSTKLEDSAMYFCASRAGKGRSGNTIYFGEGSWLTVV.

The V call is TRBV11-2, the J call TRBJ2-1; the D gene is possibly TRBD2 (5 bases). Trimming took off 3 bases at V and 2 bases at J, with 11 bases between the two ends. This CDR3 has 15 amino acids. The V gene's germline CDR1 is SGHAT and CDR2 FQNNGV. The CDR3 nucleotides read TGTGCCAGCAGCTTCGGGGTTGCAACCTACAATGAGCAGTTCTTC. Translation: CASSFGVATYNEQFF.

The CDR3 reads CASSPTHRGLRNSPLHF. The CDR3 DNA is TGTGCCAGCAGTCCGACGCACAGGGGGTTAAGGAATTCACCCCTCCACTTT. The chain has TRBV27 and TRBJ1-6; 8 bases line up with TRBD1. V lost 5 bases to trimming and J lost 7 bases; unmatched junction nucleotides: 13. CDR3 length: 17 amino acids. Per the germline V gene, CDR1 is MNHEY and CDR2 is SMNVEV (reference sequence).

This chain links TRBV29-1 with TRBJ1-4; a possible D gene is TRBD1 (5 bases). Trimming took off 5 bases at V and 3 bases at J, with 13 bases between the two ends. Germline-derived CDR1 and CDR2 are SQVTM and ANQGSEA. CDR3 size: 14 residues. CDR3 nucleotides: TGCAGCGTTACCCAGGGATATTCTAATGAAAAACTGTTTTTT. This sequence encodes CSVTQGYSNEKLFF.

V and J are TRBV6-5 and TRBJ1-1, with TRBD1 identical over 7 bases. The CDR3 is 15 amino acids. Trimming cost V 6 bases and J 4 bases; bases outside gene matches: 11. CDR1 is MNHEY, CDR2 SVGAGI, per germline. CDR3 nucleotides: TGTGCCAGCAGACCGGACAGGTCGGTGGCCACTGAAGCTTTCTTT. Protein: CASRPDRSVATEAFF.

J is TRBJ2-5 and V is TRBV3-1 (or the pseudogene TRBV3-2), with D uncertain. CDR3 size: 12 residues. CDR1 is LGHDT, CDR2 YNNKEL, per germline (reference sequence). Trimming shortened V by 1 base and J by 7 bases, and 7 bases separated the two germline ends. In DNA form, the CDR3 reads TGTGCCAGCAGCCAAGTTACGGGGACCCAGTACTTC. The encoded protein is CASSQVTGTQYF.

The chain has TRBV7-2 and TRBJ1-5; D may be TRBD1 (5 bases). Germline lookup yields CDR1 SGHTA and CDR2 FQGNSA. The CDR3 runs to 14 residues. V lost 5 bases and J 6 bases, leaving 14 bases between the germline ends. The CDR3 reads CASSNRQGGQPQHF. The CDR3 DNA reads TGTGCCAGCAGCAACCGGCAGGGAGGTCAGCCCCAGCATTTT.

The chain links TRBV18 to TRBJ1-1; tentative D call: TRBD1 (5 bases). The CDR3 loop spans 16 amino acids. Trimming left V 0 bases short and J 7 bases short, with 18 bases between. Germline CDR1 reads KGHSH; CDR2 reads LQKENI. The CDR3 protein is CASSPPDGGVRSEAFF. CDR3 bases: TGTGCCAGCTCACCACCGGACGGAGGGGTACGAAGTGAAGCTTTCTTT.

This chain connects TRBV6-5 to TRBJ1-1; a possible D gene is TRBD1 (5 bases). Looked up from germline, CDR1 is MNHEY and CDR2 is SVGAGI. V was trimmed by 6 bases and J by 1 base, leaving 12 bases between them. The CDR3 has 14 amino acids. CDR3 protein: CASRPTTGNTEAFF. The CDR3 DNA is TGTGCCAGCAGACCTACCACAGGGAACACTGAAGCTTTCTTT.

V gene TRBV7-9 combines with J gene TRBJ1-5; the match to TRBD1 covers 8 bases. The CDR3 extends over 13 amino acids. The V segment lost 4 bases and the J segment 7 bases; nucleotides outside the gene matches: 3. Per germline, CDR1 SEHNR and CDR2 FQNEAQ (reference sequence). The CDR3, as DNA: TGTGCCAGCAGCTCACAGGGGGACCAGCCCCAGCATTTT. Its protein product is CASSSQGDQPQHF.

The V gene is TRBV27, the J gene TRBJ1-5, with unresolved D. CDR3 length equals 13 residues. The ends were cut back, 2 bases at V and 7 bases at J, with 9 bases in the middle. Per the germline V gene, CDR1 is MNHEY and CDR2 is SMNVEV (reference sequence). The CDR3 protein is CASSLGRNQPQHF. DNA of the CDR3: TGTGCCAGCAGTTTAGGTAGAAACCAGCCCCAGCATTTT.